Shown below are 21 T cell receptor beta chains from a single sample sequenced in a study of tumor-infiltrating lymphocytes in primary liver carcinoma. Co-extraction yielded RNA and DNA from around 18-30 mg of unsorted bulk tissue. From approximately 0.5 ug of total RNA, TCR beta-specific cDNA was reverse-transcribed using a constant-region primer. Three nested multiplex PCR rounds, a slightly modified ARM-PCR method, built the TCR beta libraries. Researchers ran the first two PCR rounds for ten to eleven cycles each with TRBV1-TRBV30 forward primers and a C-beta reverse primer. TCRdb redid the calling of the multiplex PCR reads with MiXCR, one entry per CDR3 protein. Of roughly 120,000 distinct CDR3 sequences in the sample, 60% to 80% are singletons; the top ten hold less than 10%. The specimen was liver tumor tissue from sampling region 3. The subset here: tumor region T3, left-lateral pole. Receptors originate from a woman aged 60-75 years with primary liver carcinoma and hepatitis B virus infection.

The sample holds many counts of this clonotype. This chain joins TRBV4-1 and TRBJ2-7, with D possibly being TRBD2 (5 bases). V lost 2 bases, J lost 6 bases, and 14 bases lay in between. The CDR3 consists of 14 residues. CDR1 is MGHRA and CDR2 is YSYEKL in the germline V gene. CDR3 in DNA: TGCGCCAGCAGCCAAAGTTTAGAGGGTCTCGAGCAGTACTTC. This sequence encodes CASSQSLEGLEQYF.

Remarks on this clonotype: One end of the junction fails to match germline, which may point to a read error. This chain joins TRBV28 and TRBJ1-2; D uncertain. The CDR3 has 14 amino acids. The germline CDR1 and CDR2 sequences are MDHEN and SYDVKM. CDR3 sequence: CAGSLLNKNYGYTF. The CDR3 DNA reads as TGTGCCGGCAGTTTACTCAATAAGAACTATGGCTACACCTTC.

This clonotype was observed a single time. This chain links TRBV29-1 with TRBJ1-1; perhaps TRBD1 as D (5 bases). The CDR3 runs to 14 residues. The germline V gene encodes CDR1 SQVTM and CDR2 ANQGSEA. V lost 6 bases to trimming and J lost 11 bases, with 25 bases between them. This CDR3 reads CSVRRGGEDSEAFF. The CDR3 DNA reads as TGCAGCGTCCGACGGGGAGGGGAAGACAGTGAGGCTTTCTTT.

This clonotype was picked up one time. As DNA, the CDR3 is TGTGCCAGCATGTCGGGGCAGAGAGTATACAATGAGCAGTTCTTC. Translating it yields CASMSGQRVYNEQFF. The J gene is TRBJ2-1, the V gene TRBV11-2; D could derive from TRBD1 or TRBD2 (5 bases each). CDR1 and CDR2 (germline): SGHAT, FQNNGV. V was clipped by 7 bases and J by 4 bases, with 17 bases between them. The CDR3 has 15 amino acids.

This clonotype was counted once. One junction end does not reproduce the germline sequence, and a read error may be involved. The chain recombines TRBV10-2 with TRBJ2-4, with D perhaps matching TRBD1 (6 bases). The CDR3 runs 14 residues. Germline CDR1 reads WSHSY; CDR2 reads SAAADI. The CDR3 here is CASSETRGWDIQYF. The CDR3 DNA is TGTGCCAGCAGTGAGACAAGGGGGTGGGACATTCAGTACTTC.

This clonotype was seen repeatedly, ten times or more. This may come from a read error, since a much larger clone is one base off. The CDR3 DNA reads TGTGCCGGCAGCTTAGATCTTTCAGATACGCAGTATTTT. This sequence encodes CAGSLDLSDTQYF. The chain is built from TRBV11-2 and TRBJ2-3; D is unclear. The CDR3 length is 13 residues. Germline V gives CDR1 SGHAT, CDR2 FQNNGV.

A remark on this clonotype: The conserved final phenylalanine or tryptophan is absent from the CDR3, which likely points to a read error. The chain joins TRBV12-3 or TRBV12-4 to TRBJ2-1, with a possible D match to TRBD2 (6 bases). The V and J ends lost 6 bases and 2 bases respectively, with 14 bases between them. CDR3 length equals 15 residues. CDR3 residues: CASRQGLAAYNEQFL. CDR3 nucleotide sequence: TGTGCCAGCAGGCAGGGACTGGCGGCCTACAATGAGCAGTTCCTC.

As regards this clonotype: At one end, the junction sequence differs from germline, possibly due to a read error. The genes are TRBV11-2 and TRBJ2-3; TRBD2 might be the D (5 bases). The CDR3 sequence is 17 residues long. Germline CDR1 reads SGHAT; CDR2 reads FQNNGV. Written as DNA, the CDR3 is TGTGCCAGTAGCTTGGGGAGACTAACGTACACGTCAGATACGCAGTATTTT. This codes for CASSLGRLTYTSDTQYF.

Comment on this clonotype: Compared with germline, one end of the junction differs, possibly owing to a read error. This rearrangement joins TRBV14 to TRBJ2-1; D possibly corresponds to TRBD2 (6 bases). The CDR3 contains 16 residues. CDR1 SGHDN and CDR2 FVKESK come from the germline V gene. CDR3 nucleotides: TGTGCCAGCAGCCAAGACCGGGAGCGAACTCGCAAACCCCAGCTCTTC. Translation: CASSQDRERTRKPQLF.

This clonotype was seen at least ten times. This sequence joins TRBV6-1 and TRBJ2-7; D not certain. From germline, CDR1 is MNHNS and CDR2 SASEGT. The CDR3 covers 10 residues. Between the trimmed V and J ends, which lost 6 bases and 12 bases, there was a span of 12 bases. The CDR3 region is CASSRHEAYF. DNA for the CDR3: TGTGCCAGCAGCCGACATGAGGCGTACTTC.

As regards this clonotype: Mismatch with germline at one junction end may stem from a read error. V usage is TRBV11-2 and J usage is TRBJ1-2; no clear D gene. The V gene's germline CDR1 is SGHAT and CDR2 FQNNGV. This CDR3 has 13 residues. CDR3 in DNA: TGTGCCAGCAACTTAGATCGGGCCCGCGGCTACACCTTC. Protein sequence: CASNLDRARGYTF.

The rearrangement uses TRBV11-3 and TRBJ2-3, with TRBD1 matching 7 bases. Germline CDR1 reads SGHNT; CDR2 reads YENEEA. This CDR3 region has 16 residues. V trimming: 7 bases; J trimming: 4 bases; junction bases outside the gene matches: 14. CDR3 loop: CASNPQQGSSADTQYF. CDR3 nucleotides: TGTGCCAGCAACCCCCAACAGGGGTCAAGCGCAGATACGCAGTATTTT.

This clonotype was observed at least ten times. V gene TRBV6-6 combines with J gene TRBJ2-1, with D maybe TRBD1 (5 bases). V shed 5 bases and J shed 9 bases, with 17 bases lying between them. CDR1 and CDR2 from the germline V gene are MNHNY and SVGAGI (reference sequence). The CDR3 totals 14 residues. The CDR3 region has the DNA TGTGCCAGCAGTGTAGGGGCGTCGGATGGTGAGCAGTTCTTC. Translated: CASSVGASDGEQFF.

Notes on this clonotype: The junction departs from germline at one end; a sequencing error may be responsible. The V call is TRBV7-9, the J call TRBJ1-2; 9 nucleotides agree with TRBD1. The CDR3 covers 16 residues. The V gene's germline CDR1 is SEHNR and CDR2 FQNEAQ (reference sequence). CDR3 residues: CANSIGNRGLNYGYTF. The CDR3 bases are TGTGCCAACAGCATCGGAAACAGGGGGCTTAACTATGGCTACACCTTC.

Ten or more counts support this clonotype. The chain employs TRBV29-1 and TRBJ2-3; 7 nucleotides line up with TRBD1. Trimming took 4 bases from V and 0 from J; bases not matched to a gene: 7. Germline lookup yields CDR1 SQVTM and CDR2 ANQGSEA. The CDR3 runs to 15 residues. In DNA form, the CDR3 reads TGCAGCGTTGGGGTAACAGGGGCTAGCACAGATACGCAGTATTTT. Protein product: CSVGVTGASTDTQYF.

This clonotype came up many times. The chain has TRBV4-1 and TRBJ2-4; no firm D call. Germline V gene data show CDR1 as MGHRA and CDR2 as YSYEKL. V was cut by 1 base and J by 10 bases, with 20 bases left in between. The CDR3 is 16 residues long. The CDR3 region has the DNA TGCGCCAGCAGCCAAGGTCAACCCCAGCCGGTGAGGATTCAGTACTTC. Its protein product is CASSQGQPQPVRIQYF.

Comments on this clonotype: A read error may account for a junction end that differs from germline. V usage is TRBV11-2 and J usage is TRBJ2-5; a possible D gene is TRBD2 (5 bases). The CDR3 is 16 amino acids. CDR1 and CDR2 (germline): SGHAT, FQNNGV. The CDR3 reads CAGSLRLAEYQETQYF. In DNA, the CDR3 is TGCGCCGGCAGTTTACGGCTAGCAGAGTACCAAGAGACCCAGTACTTC.

This rearrangement joins TRBV12-3 or TRBV12-4 to TRBJ2-7; weak D call: TRBD2 (5 bases). Trimming took off 2 bases at V and 6 bases at J, with 14 bases between the two ends. The CDR3 runs to 14 residues. The CDR3 nucleotides are TGTGCCAGCAGTTTACTCGGGATCGTCCGCGAGCAGTACTTC. It translates to CASSLLGIVREQYF.

Points on this clonotype: One end of the junction varies from germline; a read error may be responsible. CDR3 region: CARSLDREETQYF. Written as DNA, the CDR3 is TGTGCCAGAAGCTTAGATAGGGAAGAGACCCAGTACTTC. The chain uses TRBV11-2 and TRBJ2-5; no clear D gene. The germline V gene has CDR1 SGHAT and CDR2 FQNNGV. The CDR3 spans 13 residues.

About this clonotype itself: Germline is not matched at one junction end, which may reflect a read error. This chain uses TRBV18 with TRBJ2-4; perhaps TRBD2 as D (6 bases). The germline V gene encodes CDR1 KGHSH and CDR2 LQKENI. This CDR3 is 15 amino acids long. CDR3 bases: TGTGCCATCTCACAACCGGGACTAGCCAAAAACATTCAGTACTTC. Translated, it gives CAISQPGLAKNIQYF.

To note about this clonotype: A read error may be the cause here, since a much bigger clone is one base away. The CDR3 does not end in the conserved phenylalanine or tryptophan, so this is likely a read error. The rearrangement links TRBV12-3 or TRBV12-4 to TRBJ1-1; the D is unclear. V dropped 1 base and J dropped 0 bases, with 6 bases sitting between them. CDR3 size: 14 residues. The CDR3 loop reads CASSLGIMNTEAFL. The DNA for the CDR3 is TGTGCCAGCAGTTTAGGTATCATGAACACTGAAGCTTTCCTT.